This T cell receptor beta chain was obtained from a study of T cell repertoires in cytomegalovirus infection. Study findings and constraints: Individuals carrying CMV plus the relevant HLA were identified by cumulative frequency of public TCR beta families.

TCRdb itself ran the reads through MiXCR, one entry per CDR3 protein. This sample has 740,000 or so distinct CDR3 sequences, with about a third found just once. A note on this clonotype: Its antigen is not identified. One end of the junction varies from germline; a read error may be responsible.

Germline V lookup: CDR1 SGHTA, CDR2 FQGNSA. The CDR3 runs 16 residues. Sequencing used PBMCs. This TCR was sampled from a human donor in good health (CMV status not recorded). Some clones in this sample may be carry-over from other donors' samples. The chain carries TRBV7-2 and TRBJ2-3; 11 positions agree with TRBD1. The CDR3 region is CAISLYGTGGADTQYF. CDR3 coding DNA: TGTGCCATCAGCTTATATGGGACAGGGGGAGCAGATACGCAGTATTTT.